This is a list of T cell receptor beta chains from one sample in a study of T cell changes during pregnancy in multiple sclerosis. Profiling relied on immunoSEQ multiplex PCR, and the TCRdb table lists in-frame clones only, not all of them. The repertoire consists of about 60,000 clones, with 80% to 95% occurring once and the leading ten covering around 0.85%. The material sequenced was peripheral blood, taken in the first trimester of pregnancy. These receptors all come from a female donor with multiple sclerosis, enrolled in a pregnancy study. The CDR3 runs from the conserved cysteine through the conserved F or W. The order of the fields is D gene, J gene, clone size, V gene, CDR3 DNA, CDR3 protein. A D gene is named only where the DNA matches it firmly. The size of a clone is reported for some rows only, either as once, few or many, or as a class for expanded clones.

-,TRBJ1-4,-,TRBV15,TGTGCCACCAGCAGAGATAGGGGTTTTATGAGTGAAAAACTGTTTTTT,CATSRDRGFMSEKLFF
-,TRBJ1-1,-,TRBV7-2,TGTGCCAGCAGCTTGGCAGGGGTGAACACTGAAGCTTTCTTT,CASSLAGVNTEAFF
TRBD1,TRBJ1-2,-,TRBV29-1,TGCAGCGTTGAGGGGACAGGGCTTAACTATGGCTACACCTTC,CSVEGTGLNYGYTF
-,TRBJ1-4,-,TRBV27,TGTGCCAGCAGTTTATCGACGGGAGCAACTAATGAAAAACTGTTTTTT,CASSLSTGATNEKLFF
TRBD1,TRBJ1-1,-,TRBV6-6,TGTGCCAGCAGCGCAGGGGGGCACACTGAAGCTTTCTTT,CASSAGGHTEAFF
-,TRBJ2-2,-,TRBV6-5,TGTGCCAGCAGTTACCTAGATCTGGGCACCGGGGAGCTGTTTTTT,CASSYLDLGTGELFF
-,TRBJ1-1,-,TRBV5-4,TGTGCCAGCAGCCCTGCACCTCGACGGGGAATGAACACTGAAGCTTTCTTT,CASSPAPRRGMNTEAFF
-,TRBJ2-3,-,TRBV12-1,TGTGCCAGCAGCTTAGCTAGCGGGGCGGGAACTAGCACAGATACGCAGTATTTT,CASSLASGAGTSTDTQYF
-,TRBJ2-7,-,TRBV7-2,TGTGCCAGCAGCTTAGGGAGTATCTACGAGCAGTACTTC,CASSLGSIYEQYF
TRBD1,TRBJ1-1,-,TRBV4-3,TGCGCCAGCAGCCAAGATCTCCAGGGGGAAAAAGCTTTCTTT,CASSQDLQGEKAFF
TRBD1,TRBJ2-7,-,TRBV11-2,TGTGCCAGCAGCTTAGACCGAATGGGGACAGGGCGCGAGCAGTACTTC,CASSLDRMGTGREQYF
TRBD2,TRBJ2-7,-,TRBV6-6,TGTGCCAGCAGACCTCTTAGCGGGGGAGCCTACGAGCAGTACTTC,CASRPLSGGAYEQYF
-,TRBJ2-1,once,TRBV6-5,TGTGCCAGCAACATCGGAAGGGGTGAGCAGTTCTTC,CASNIGRGEQFF
-,TRBJ1-5,-,TRBV10-2,TGCGCCAGCAGTGGTAGGCCGGACAGTACAAAGTATCAGCCCCAGCATTTT,CASSGRPDSTKYQPQHF
TRBD1,TRBJ2-2,-,TRBV19,TGTGCCAGTAGTCCGCTGACAGGGAGCACCGGGGAGCTGTTTTTT,CASSPLTGSTGELFF
-,TRBJ1-1,once,TRBV30,TGTGCCTGGAGTGTACGCGCTGAAGCTTTCTTT,CAWSVRAEAFF
TRBD1,TRBJ2-5,-,TRBV7-3,TGTGCCAGCGGACCCGACAGGGGAGAGACCCAGTACTTC,CASGPDRGETQYF
-,TRBJ1-4,-,TRBV7-2,TGTGCCAGCAGTCGTACCGGGGGAGAAAAACTGTTTTTT,CASSRTGGEKLFF
TRBD2,TRBJ2-2,few,TRBV6-4,TGTGCCAGCAGTCATAGCGGGGGTAACACCGGGGAGCTGTTTTTT,CASSHSGGNTGELFF
-,TRBJ2-7,-,TRBV9,TGTGCCAGCAGCCCATCTACCACCGCCACCTACGAGCAGTACTTC,CASSPSTTATYEQYF
-,TRBJ1-2,-,TRBV6-1,TGTGCCAGCAGTGAAGAATGGGACAACCTCTATGGCTACACCTTC,CASSEEWDNLYGYTF
TRBD1,TRBJ2-1,-,TRBV11-3,TGTGCCAGCAGTCAAGGACAGGGAAGCCGGTGGGTGCAGTTCTTC,CASSQGQGSRWVQFF
-,TRBJ2-3,-,TRBV6-6,TGTGCCAGCAAGTCCACCGCGGATACGCAGTATTTT,CASKSTADTQYF
-,TRBJ1-2,-,TRBV5-6,TGTGCCAGCAGCTTTTCGAAAGGGGTGAGGGGCTACACCTTC,CASSFSKGVRGYTF
-,TRBJ1-3,-,TRBV6-5,TGTGCCAGCAGTTACGGGCCCTTTGGAAACACCATATATTTT,CASSYGPFGNTIYF
-,TRBJ2-2,-,TRBV7-3,TGTGCCAGCAGCTTAGGGCGGGGGCCAACCCCTACGAACACCGGGGAGCTGTTTTTT,CASSLGRGPTPTNTGELFF
-,TRBJ2-1,-,TRBV19,TGTGCCAGTACAACAATATACAGGGCCAACTACAATGAGCAGTTCTTC,CASTTIYRANYNEQFF
-,TRBJ2-2,-,TRBV7-3,TGTGCCAGCAGCCGATCGGCCGGGGCGAACACCGGGGAGCTGTTTTTT,CASSRSAGANTGELFF
-,TRBJ2-3,-,TRBV7-2,TGTGCCAGCACCCTTATGCGGGCGATCACAGATACGCAGTATTTT,CASTLMRAITDTQYF
-,TRBJ2-2,-,TRBV13,TGTGCCAGCAGCATCGAAAGGGAGGCCGGGGAGCTGTTTTTT,CASSIEREAGELFF
-,TRBJ1-3,-,TRBV7-2,TGTGCCAGCACCGGACGACGGGGGGCGTCAGGAAACACCATATATTTT,CASTGRRGASGNTIYF
-,TRBJ1-2,-,TRBV10-3,TGTGCCATCACGGGACAACCCCGGCCTAACTATGGCTACACCTTC,CAITGQPRPNYGYTF